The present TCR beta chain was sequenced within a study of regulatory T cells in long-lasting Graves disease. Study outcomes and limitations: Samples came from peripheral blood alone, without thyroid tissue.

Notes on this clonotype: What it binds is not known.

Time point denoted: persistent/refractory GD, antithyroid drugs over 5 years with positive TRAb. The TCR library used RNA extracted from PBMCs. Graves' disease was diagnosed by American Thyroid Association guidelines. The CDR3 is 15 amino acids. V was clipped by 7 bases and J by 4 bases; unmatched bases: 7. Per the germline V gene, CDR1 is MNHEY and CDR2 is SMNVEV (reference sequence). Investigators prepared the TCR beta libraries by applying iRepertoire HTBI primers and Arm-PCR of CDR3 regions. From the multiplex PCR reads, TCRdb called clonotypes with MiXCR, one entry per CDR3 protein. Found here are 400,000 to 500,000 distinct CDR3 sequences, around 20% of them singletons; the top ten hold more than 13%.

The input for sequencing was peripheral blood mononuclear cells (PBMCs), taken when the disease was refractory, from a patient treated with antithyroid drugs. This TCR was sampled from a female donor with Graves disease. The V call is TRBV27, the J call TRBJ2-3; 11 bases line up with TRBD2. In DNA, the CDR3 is TGTGCCAGCACCCGGACTAGCGGGTCTCCAGATACGCAGTATTTT. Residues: CASTRTSGSPDTQYF.